The subject of this entry is one T cell receptor beta chain. Its antigen is currently unknown. It was with 60 Vbeta and 13 Jbeta primers that the PCR ran. The assay was immunoSEQ multiplex PCR, and TCRdb's table has in-frame clones only and misses some. The table includes 90,000 to 120,000 clones, about 80% detected once. The CDR3 is 14 residues long. The germline V gene has CDR1 MNHEY and CDR2 SMNVEV (reference sequence). The J segment lost 7 bases and the V segment lost 2 bases, leaving 6 bases of the junction unmatched. These data belong to a study of cytomegalovirus exposure and HLA in healthy donors. Broader study findings: V- and J-gene trimming in TCR beta was tied to a missense DCLRE1C variant by an analysis performed later. Later analysis revealed greater clonal expansion in HLA-associated TCR beta chains than in equally common others. According to the study, around 160 TCR beta chains were cytomegalovirus-associated. Sequencing probably produced one cluster of sequence variants that were highly shared.

This chain uses TRBV27 with TRBJ2-3, with 7 bases that match TRBD2. The sequence came from a middle-aged woman in good health and CMV-seronegative. Sequencing input: PBMCs. The CDR3 loop is CASSLGEGVYTQYF. For the CDR3, the DNA is TGTGCCAGCAGTTTAGGGGAGGGTGTTTATACGCAGTATTTT.